Listed below are T cell receptor beta chains from one sample, sequenced in a study of blood T cell repertoires in COVID-19. Sequencing used immunoSEQ multiplex PCR; TCRdb keeps in-frame clones, though not all of them. The table includes approximately 190,000 clones, around four fifths detected once. Specimen: peripheral blood. These receptors all stem from a woman between 25 and 40 years old with acute or convalescent COVID-19. CDR3s include the opening cysteine and the closing phenylalanine or tryptophan. Fields, in order: CDR3 length, J gene, clone size, D gene, V gene, CDR3 DNA, CDR3 protein. D genes are given only for firm matches. Rows give clone size only sometimes, using once, few, many, or a class for an expanded clone.

len: 15
j_gene: TRBJ2-1
abundance: few
d_gene: NA
v_gene: TRBV7-2
CDR3nt: TGTGCCAGCAGCTACGATAAGAGGGCCTACAATGAGCAGTTCTTC
CDR3aa: CASSYDKRAYNEQFF

len: 13
j_gene: TRBJ2-7
abundance: NA
d_gene: TRBD1
v_gene: TRBV19
CDR3nt: TGTGCCAGTAGTGCAACAGGGGGCTACGAGCAGTACTTC
CDR3aa: CASSATGGYEQYF

len: 14
j_gene: TRBJ1-5
abundance: NA
d_gene: NA
v_gene: TRBV9
CDR3nt: TGTGCCAGCAGCGTGGGCAGTAGCAATCAGCCCCAGCATTTT
CDR3aa: CASSVGSSNQPQHF

len: 15
j_gene: TRBJ2-7
abundance: NA
d_gene: TRBD2
v_gene: TRBV7-2
CDR3nt: TGTGCCAGCAGCTTAGCGCCGGGGGGGCCATACGAGCAGTACTTC
CDR3aa: CASSLAPGGPYEQYF

len: 15
j_gene: TRBJ2-6
abundance: NA
d_gene: NA
v_gene: TRBV27
CDR3nt: TGTGCCAGCAGTTCAGATTTTTCTGGGGCCAACGTCCTGACTTTC
CDR3aa: CASSSDFSGANVLTF

len: 14
j_gene: TRBJ1-2
abundance: NA
d_gene: NA
v_gene: TRBV18
CDR3nt: TGTGCCAGCTCACCAGCCGCGGGGGTGGAGGGCTACACCTTC
CDR3aa: CASSPAAGVEGYTF

len: 15
j_gene: TRBJ1-5
abundance: NA
d_gene: NA
v_gene: TRBV10-2
CDR3nt: TGCGCCAGCAGTGAGAGGGGCATGGGGTATCAGCCCCAGCATTTT
CDR3aa: CASSERGMGYQPQHF

len: 16
j_gene: TRBJ2-1
abundance: NA
d_gene: TRBD2
v_gene: TRBV28
CDR3nt: TGTGCCAGCTTTCCTAGCGGGGGGCACGCCTACAATGAGCAGTTCTTC
CDR3aa: CASFPSGGHAYNEQFF

len: 15
j_gene: TRBJ2-4
abundance: few
d_gene: TRBD1
v_gene: TRBV6-5
CDR3nt: TGTGCCAGCAGAATAGACAGGGGGCCGGGAAACATTCAGTACTTC
CDR3aa: CASRIDRGPGNIQYF

len: 15
j_gene: TRBJ2-3
abundance: NA
d_gene: TRBD1
v_gene: TRBV4-3
CDR3nt: TGCGCCAGCAGCCAAGGGGGACAGGGCGCAGATACGCAGTATTTT
CDR3aa: CASSQGGQGADTQYF

len: 15
j_gene: TRBJ2-1
abundance: NA
d_gene: TRBD1
v_gene: TRBV27
CDR3nt: TGTGCCAGCAGCCAACAGGGGGCCCGGTACAATGAGCAGTTCTTC
CDR3aa: CASSQQGARYNEQFF

len: 17
j_gene: TRBJ1-5
abundance: NA
d_gene: NA
v_gene: TRBV5-5
CDR3nt: TGTGCCAGCAGCTTGGGACGGTCGAACAGGGGCAATCAGCCCCAGCATTTT
CDR3aa: CASSLGRSNRGNQPQHF

len: 13
j_gene: TRBJ1-2
abundance: NA
d_gene: NA
v_gene: TRBV19
CDR3nt: TGTGCCAGTAGTGGAACAGGGTGGTCTGGCTACACCTTC
CDR3aa: CASSGTGWSGYTF

len: 15
j_gene: TRBJ2-1
abundance: few
d_gene: NA
v_gene: TRBV27
CDR3nt: TGTGCCAGCAGTAGTCGGACAAGTGCGACGAGTGAGCAGTTCTTC
CDR3aa: CASSSRTSATSEQFF

len: 16
j_gene: TRBJ1-1
abundance: NA
d_gene: TRBD1
v_gene: TRBV10-1
CDR3nt: TGCGCCAGCAGTGATGTTCGGACAGGAACGAACACTGAAGCTTTCTTT
CDR3aa: CASSDVRTGTNTEAFF

len: 16
j_gene: TRBJ2-2
abundance: NA
d_gene: TRBD2
v_gene: TRBV27
CDR3nt: TGTGCCAGCAGATGGTTAGCGGGAGGCAACACCGGGGAGCTGTTTTTT
CDR3aa: CASRWLAGGNTGELFF

len: 15
j_gene: TRBJ2-3
abundance: NA
d_gene: NA
v_gene: TRBV4-3
CDR3nt: TGCGCCAGCAGCCAAGGTTTCCGAACGGCAGATACGCAGTATTTT
CDR3aa: CASSQGFRTADTQYF

len: 13
j_gene: TRBJ1-5
abundance: few
d_gene: NA
v_gene: TRBV28
CDR3nt: TGTGCCAGCAGTTTAGCAGGGGCTCAGCCCCAGCATTTT
CDR3aa: CASSLAGAQPQHF